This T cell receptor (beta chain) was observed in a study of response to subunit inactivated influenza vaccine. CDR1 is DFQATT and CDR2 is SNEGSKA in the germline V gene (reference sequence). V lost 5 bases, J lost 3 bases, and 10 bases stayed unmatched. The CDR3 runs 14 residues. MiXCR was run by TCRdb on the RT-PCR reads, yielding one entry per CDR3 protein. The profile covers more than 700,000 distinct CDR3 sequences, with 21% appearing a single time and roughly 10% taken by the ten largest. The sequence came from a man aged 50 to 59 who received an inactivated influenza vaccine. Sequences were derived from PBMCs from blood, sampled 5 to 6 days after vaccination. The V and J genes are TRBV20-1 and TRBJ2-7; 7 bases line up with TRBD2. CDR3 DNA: TGCAGTGCTTTTAGACTAGCCGGTAACTACGAGCAGTACTTC. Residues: CSAFRLAGNYEQYF.